Each of the 7 T cell receptor beta chains below was sequenced from the same sample in a study of glioma-infiltrating T cells after dendritic cell vaccination. The sample's time point: after dendritic cell vaccination, including at tumor progression/relapse. Method: immunoSEQ multiplex PCR; TCRdb's copy keeps in-frame clones and lacks some. The table lists about 100,000 clones, around 80% of them singletons. Sequenced material: blood, taken after dendritic cell vaccination. The receptors here all came from a human donor with glioblastoma.

The table lists this clone with a count of one. The chain uses TRBV27 and TRBJ2-7; 8 bases align to TRBD2. Germline V gene sequence: CDR1 MNHEY, CDR2 SMNVEV (reference sequence). This CDR3 is 17 amino acids long. V lost 7 bases, J lost 3 bases, and 17 bases stayed unmatched. Here the CDR3 DNA reads TGTGCCAGCATGAGAGGCGCGGTAGCGGGAAACAACTACGAGCAGTACTTC. Protein sequence: CASMRGAVAGNNYEQYF.

V and J are TRBV7-2 and TRBJ1-6, with 10 bases aligning to TRBD1. J lost 7 bases, V lost 1 base, and 7 bases had no gene match. Germline loops: CDR1 SGHTA, CDR2 FQGNSA. CDR3 length: 17 residues. The CDR3 nucleotides read TGTGCCAGCAGCTTAGGAGGGGGGACAGGGGTGAATTCACCCCTCCACTTT. This encodes CASSLGGGTGVNSPLHF.

This chain uses TRBV6-1 with TRBJ2-7, with 7 bases identical to TRBD1. The ends lost 1 base at V and 2 bases at J; junction bases unmatched: 5. Germline V gene data show CDR1 as MNHNS and CDR2 as SASEGT. The CDR3 has 15 amino acids. CDR3 nucleotide sequence: TGTGCCAGCAGTGAAGTGGGGACAGCCACCTACGAGCAGTACTTC. Protein product: CASSEVGTATYEQYF.

The chain is built from TRBV7-6 and TRBJ2-7; 7 positions match TRBD2. Germline loops: CDR1 SGHVS, CDR2 FNYEAQ. The CDR3 length is 14 residues. V lost 1 base and J lost 3; bases outside the gene matches: 3. Here the CDR3 DNA reads TGTGCCAGCAGCTTAGAAGCGGGGCGCTACGAGCAGTACTTC. Encoded protein: CASSLEAGRYEQYF.

The chain carries TRBV28 and TRBJ2-3; a possible D gene is TRBD1 (6 bases). With 5 bases removed from V and 6 bases from J, the gap between germline ends came to 9 bases. CDR1 and CDR2 (germline): MDHEN, SYDVKM. This CDR3 is 12 amino acids long. The CDR3 region is CASSHRVDTQYF. The CDR3 coding sequence is TGTGCCAGCAGTCACAGGGTGGATACGCAGTATTTT.

This chain uses TRBV14 with TRBJ2-5; D uncertain. The DNA end favors TRBJ2-7, so the J call may be wrong. This CDR3 region has 11 residues. Germline assignment: CDR1 SGHDN and CDR2 FVKESK. The DNA of the CDR3 is TGTGCCAGCAGTAAAGATTACGAGCAGTACTTC. Translation gives CASSKDYEQYF.

The chain carries TRBV9 and TRBJ2-7, with D possibly matching TRBD1 (6 bases). Trimming removed 0 bases at V and 4 bases at J, with 11 bases between. Per germline, CDR1 SGDLS and CDR2 YYNGEE. The CDR3 sequence is 14 residues long. CDR3 nucleotide sequence: TGTGCCAGCAGCGTAGGTAGCAGGGGTTACGAGCAGTACTTC. The encoded protein is CASSVGSRGYEQYF.